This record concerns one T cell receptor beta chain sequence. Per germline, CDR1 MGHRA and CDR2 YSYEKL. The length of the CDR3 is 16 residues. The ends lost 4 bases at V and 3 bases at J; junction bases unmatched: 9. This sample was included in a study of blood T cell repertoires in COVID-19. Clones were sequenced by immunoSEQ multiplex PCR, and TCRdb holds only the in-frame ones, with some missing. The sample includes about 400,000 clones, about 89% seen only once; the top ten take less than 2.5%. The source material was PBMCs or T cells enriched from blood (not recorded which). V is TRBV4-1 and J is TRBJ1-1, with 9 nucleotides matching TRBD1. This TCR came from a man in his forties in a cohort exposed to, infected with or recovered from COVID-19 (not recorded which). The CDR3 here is CASSRRDRVGDTEAFF. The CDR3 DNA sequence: TGCGCCAGCAGCCGACGGGACAGGGTGGGGGACACTGAAGCTTTCTTT.